What follows are 30 T cell receptor beta chains derived from one specimen sequenced in a study of beta chain features in type 1 diabetes. All of the isolated RNA was reverse transcribed, so expressed TCRB transcripts were sequenced. Sequencing used immunoSEQ multiplex PCR; TCRdb keeps in-frame clones, though not all of them. This sample carries approximately 150,000 clones, less than 10% of them seen once, and the ten largest clones take 0.65%. Input material: central memory CD4+ T cells from blood. The receptors stem from a woman aged 40 to 49 in good health.

This clone was observed a few times. The rearrangement joins TRBV28 to TRBJ2-7, with 7 bases that match TRBD1. V gave up 4 bases and J gave up 0 bases; unmatched junction bases: 6. This CDR3 has 15 residues. Germline CDR1 MDHEN, CDR2 SYDVKM. Here the CDR3 reads CASSSPGQSSYEQYF. CDR3 DNA: TGTGCCAGCAGTTCCCCGGGACAGAGCTCCTACGAGCAGTACTTC.

This clone was found many times. The junction departs from the called germline gene at one end, perhaps through a read error. The CDR3 DNA reads as TGTGCTAGCAGCTTTGCAGGGGAGACCCAGTACTTC. As protein: CASSFAGETQYF. This sequence joins TRBV7-7 and TRBJ2-5; tentatively, D is TRBD1 (5 bases). This CDR3 contains 12 residues. Germline-derived CDR1 and CDR2 are SSHAT and FNYEAQ (reference sequence). The complete variable domain, with remaining parts taken from reference TRBV7-7 and TRBJ2-5, reads GAGVSQSPRYKVTKRGQDVTLRCDPISSHATLYWYQQALGQGPEFLTYFNYEAQPDKSGLPSDRFSAERPEGSISTLTIQRTEQRDSAMYRCASSFAGETQYFGPGTRLLVL.

The chain uses TRBV10-3 and TRBJ1-2, with a possible D match to TRBD1 (6 bases). This CDR3 is 15 amino acids long. CDR1 and CDR2 (germline): ENHRY, SYGVKD. Trimming cost V 0 bases and J 8 bases, with 16 bases left between them. This chain's CDR3 is CAISESWAGDPGYTF. The CDR3 DNA reads TGTGCCATCAGTGAGTCATGGGCAGGGGATCCCGGCTACACCTTC.

This clone was observed a few times. The chain recombines TRBV2 with TRBJ2-1; 8 bases align to TRBD2. CDR1 is SNHLY and CDR2 is FYNNEI in the germline V gene. Germline trimming cut 8 bases from V and 0 bases from J; bases unmatched to any gene: 3. The CDR3 is 14 amino acids. CDR3 sequence (DNA): TGTGCCAGCGGCGGGACTAGCTCCTACAATGAGCAGTTCTTC. Translation: CASGGTSSYNEQFF.

This clone has more than one count but fewer than ten. V gene TRBV7-9 combines with J gene TRBJ1-5, with 9 bases aligning to TRBD1. V was clipped by 4 bases and J by 4 bases; unmatched bases: 5. Germline values: CDR1 SEHNR, CDR2 FQNEAQ (reference sequence). The CDR3 contains 15 residues. The CDR3 DNA reads TGTGCCAGCAGCTCACAGGGGGCTTCGAATCAGCCCCAGCATTTT. Amino acids: CASSSQGASNQPQHF.

This clone was counted only a few times. This chain links TRBV11-2 with TRBJ1-5; unclear D gene. V was pared by 5 bases and J by 1 base, with 6 bases between. The CDR3 length is 13 residues. Germline V gene lookup returns CDR1 SGHAT and CDR2 FQNNGV. CDR3 bases: TGTGCCAGCAGCCTATCGAGCAATCAGCCCCAGCATTTT. Protein product: CASSLSSNQPQHF.

This clone appeared a few times. The J gene is TRBJ1-2, the V gene TRBV28, with 7 bases matching TRBD1. The CDR3 is 12 amino acids. From germline, CDR1 is MDHEN and CDR2 SYDVKM. The J segment lost 6 bases and the V segment lost 7 bases, leaving 5 bases of the junction unmatched. The CDR3 nucleotides read TGTGCCAGCACCCGTACAGGGGATGGCTACACCTTC. Translation gives CASTRTGDGYTF.

This clone showed up just a few times. The V and J genes are TRBV29-1 and TRBJ2-7; 8 bases align to TRBD1. The CDR3 runs 14 residues. The germline gives CDR1 SQVTM, CDR2 ANQGSEA. With 4 bases clipped from V and 4 bases from J, the junction kept 9 bases outside the gene matches. DNA for the CDR3: TGCAGCGTTGTGGTAGACAGGGGAACGTACGAGCAGTACTTC. Its translation: CSVVVDRGTYEQYF.

The genes are TRBV6-6 and TRBJ2-1; no firm D call. There are 12 residues in the CDR3. V shed 2 bases and J shed 7 bases, with 6 bases lying between them. Germline loops: CDR1 MNHNY, CDR2 SVGAGI (reference sequence). The CDR3 spells CASSYPPNEQFF. The CDR3 bases are TGTGCCAGCAGTTACCCTCCTAATGAGCAGTTCTTC.

The table lists this clone with a few counts. The rearrangement links TRBV10-1 to TRBJ2-7, with 7 positions matching TRBD2. CDR1 is WNHNN, CDR2 SYGVQD, per germline (reference sequence). The ends lost 6 bases at V and 6 bases at J; junction bases unmatched: 11. The CDR3 consists of 14 residues. The CDR3 is CASSALGAGSEQYF. The DNA for the CDR3 is TGCGCCAGCAGCGCGCTGGGAGCGGGATCCGAGCAGTACTTC.

This rearrangement joins TRBV10-3 to TRBJ1-5, with D maybe TRBD1 (6 bases). This CDR3 has 14 amino acids. Germline V CDR1 and CDR2: ENHRY, SYGVKD. With 10 bases removed from V and 4 bases from J, the gap between germline ends came to 17 bases. The CDR3 region is CATSPTGQNQPQHF. CDR3 sequence (DNA): TGTGCCACCTCGCCGACAGGTCAGAATCAGCCCCAGCATTTT.

The J gene is TRBJ1-2, the V gene TRBV5-4, with 7 nucleotides matching TRBD1. There are 14 residues in the CDR3. Germline V gene lookup returns CDR1 SGHNT and CDR2 YYREEE (reference sequence). V lost 6 bases to trimming and J lost 4 bases; unmatched junction nucleotides: 9. CDR3 coding DNA: TGTGCCAGCACTGTTACAGGGGCGGGCTATGGCTACACCTTC. The encoded protein is CASTVTGAGYGYTF. The full variable domain, its missing parts supplied by reference TRBV5-4 and TRBJ1-2, is ETGVTQSPTHLIKTRGQQVTLRCSSQSGHNTVSWYQQALGQGPQFIFQYYREEENGRGNFPPRFSGLQFPNYSSELNVNALELDDSALYLCASTVTGAGYGYTFGSGTRLTVV.

This chain uses TRBV6-5 with TRBJ1-5; 7 bases agree with TRBD1. The trim removed 10 bases at V and 0 bases at J, leaving 6 bases unmatched. The germline V gene has CDR1 MNHEY and CDR2 SVGAGI. The CDR3 totals 14 residues. The CDR3 nucleotides read TGTGCCATCAGGGACAGCTATAGCAATCAGCCCCAGCATTTT. This codes for CAIRDSYSNQPQHF.

This clone came up a few times. The chain joins TRBV7-2 to TRBJ2-2; D not resolved. Deletions cut 3 bases from V and 0 bases from J, with 8 bases between. The germline V gene encodes CDR1 SGHTA and CDR2 FQGNSA. This CDR3 region has 15 residues. The CDR3 reads CASSLRSTNTGELFF. The CDR3 DNA reads as TGTGCCAGCAGCTTGCGGTCAACGAACACCGGGGAGCTGTTTTTT.

This rearrangement joins TRBV6-5 to TRBJ1-5; 8 bases are shared with TRBD1. The CDR3 sequence is 14 residues long. Germline V gene sequence: CDR1 MNHEY, CDR2 SVGAGI. V shed 6 bases and J 5 bases; nucleotides not matched to a gene: 6. The DNA for the CDR3 is TGTGCCAGCAGGATAGGGACAGGCGATCAGCCCCAGCATTTT. It translates to CASRIGTGDQPQHF.

The table lists this clone with a few counts. V and J are TRBV5-1 and TRBJ2-7; a possible D gene is TRBD1 (5 bases). V lost 2 bases and J lost 0, with 12 bases in between. CDR1 and CDR2 (germline): SGHRS, YFSETQ. The CDR3 loop spans 15 amino acids. CDR3 nucleotide sequence: TGCGCCAGCAGCTTAGGCCAGGGAAGCTCCTACGAGCAGTACTTC. Translation gives CASSLGQGSSYEQYF.

The chain couples TRBV19 to TRBJ2-7, with 7 bases that match TRBD1. V trimming: 4 bases; J trimming: 2 bases; junction bases outside the gene matches: 14. The CDR3 has 17 amino acids. Per the germline V gene, CDR1 is LNHDA and CDR2 is SQIVND (reference sequence). CDR3 DNA sequence: TGTGCCAGTAGTACCATACAGACCGGGACAGATCCCTACGAGCAGTACTTC. Amino acids: CASSTIQTGTDPYEQYF.

The chain employs TRBV6-4 and TRBJ1-2; TRBD1 matches at 7 bases. The germline V gene has CDR1 MRHNA and CDR2 SNTAGT. The V and J ends lost 3 bases and 0 bases, in that order; junction bases with no gene match: 4. CDR3 size: 15 residues. The CDR3 here is CASSEIGTANYGYTF. CDR3 nucleotide sequence: TGTGCCAGCAGTGAAATCGGGACAGCTAACTATGGCTACACCTTC.

Remarks on this clone: Other DNA sequences within the sample encode an identical CDR3. V and J are TRBV6-5 and TRBJ1-1; the D is unclear. Germline V lookup: CDR1 MNHEY, CDR2 SVGAGI. CDR3 length: 13 residues. The V gene lost 1 base and the J gene lost 1 base, with 4 bases spanning the gap. CDR3 region: CASSYFRNTEAFF. CDR3 DNA: TGTGCCAGCAGTTACTTCAGGAACACTGAAGCTTTCTTT.

This clone was detected only a few times. DNA of the CDR3: TGTGCCAGTAGTGCCGGAAGACTGGAGTCCTACGAGCAGTACTTC. Translated, it gives CASSAGRLESYEQYF. The chain has TRBV19 and TRBJ2-7; no definite D call. Germline V gene sequence: CDR1 LNHDA, CDR2 SQIVND (reference sequence). Trimming stripped 5 bases from V and 1 base from J, with 15 bases between. This CDR3 comprises 15 residues.

This clone was counted between two and nine times. This chain joins TRBV6-6 and TRBJ2-7; 8 nucleotides match TRBD1. CDR1 and CDR2 from the germline V gene are MNHNY and SVGAGI (reference sequence). The CDR3 runs to 10 residues. J was trimmed by 9 bases and V by 8 bases; bases with no gene match: 3. The CDR3 nucleotides read TGTGCCAGCGCACAGGGGGGGCAGTACTTC. It encodes CASAQGGQYF.

The chain combines TRBV29-1 with TRBJ1-2, with 7 nucleotides matching TRBD1. CDR1 is SQVTM, CDR2 ANQGSEA, per germline. Unmatched junction bases numbered 8, after V lost 4 bases and J lost 0 bases. This CDR3 region has 15 residues. The CDR3 DNA reads as TGCAGCGTTGTGACAGGGACCCAAGCTAACTATGGCTACACCTTC. It yields the protein CSVVTGTQANYGYTF.

V usage is TRBV5-1 and J usage is TRBJ2-5; no definite D call. The J call may not be correct, given that the DNA end is closer to TRBJ2-7. The germline V gene encodes CDR1 SGHRS and CDR2 YFSETQ. The length of the CDR3 is 14 residues. In DNA, the CDR3 is TGCGCCAGCAGCTTGGCCGCAGGAACCTACGAGCAGTACTTC. It specifies CASSLAAGTYEQYF.

This clone turned up a few times. V is TRBV5-1 and J is TRBJ2-3; 10 bases map to TRBD2. V lost 6 bases and J lost 4; bases outside the gene matches: 5. The CDR3 length is 14 residues. Germline values: CDR1 SGHRS, CDR2 YFSETQ. The DNA for the CDR3 is TGCGCCAGCAACCAGCGGGGGGGCCCAGATACGCAGTATTTT. It specifies CASNQRGGPDTQYF.

This clone turned up a few times. The genes are TRBV6-6 and TRBJ2-1; TRBD1 agrees at 9 bases. The CDR3 spans 15 residues. The ends lost 5 bases at V and 8 bases at J; junction bases unmatched: 10. Per germline, CDR1 MNHNY and CDR2 SVGAGI (reference sequence). The CDR3 protein is CASSPNTGGGDEQFF. The CDR3 bases are TGTGCCAGCAGTCCAAACACAGGGGGCGGTGATGAGCAGTTCTTC.

As concerns this clone: Likely a read error: the CDR3 ends without its conserved phenylalanine or tryptophan. This sequence joins TRBV15 and TRBJ1-2; no clear D gene. Trimming took 0 bases from V and 4 from J, leaving 12 bases between them. The germline V gene encodes CDR1 LNHNV and CDR2 YYDKDF (reference sequence). This CDR3 contains 15 residues. CDR3 in DNA: TGTGCCACCAGCAGAGATCGATCTACAGCCTATGGCTACACCCTC. This translates into CATSRDRSTAYGYTL.

The chain combines TRBV11-2 with TRBJ2-1, with 10 bases that match TRBD2. Germline CDR1 and CDR2: SGHAT and FQNNGV. The CDR3 consists of 15 residues. V lost 0 bases, J lost 9 bases, and 5 bases stayed unmatched. This CDR3 reads CASSLDSAGGPEQFF. The CDR3 coding sequence is TGTGCCAGCAGCTTAGATTCAGCGGGGGGGCCTGAGCAGTTCTTC.

This clone was counted only a few times. The chain employs TRBV6-6 and TRBJ1-1; D possibly corresponds to TRBD1 (6 bases). CDR1 and CDR2 from the germline V gene are MNHNY and SVGAGI (reference sequence). V lost 6 bases to trimming and J lost 5 bases, with 10 bases between them. CDR3 length equals 12 residues. CDR3 residues: CASRTGKTEAFF. CDR3 nucleotides: TGTGCCAGCAGAACAGGGAAGACTGAAGCTTTCTTT.

As to this clone: The junction and the germline gene differ at one end; a read error may be behind it. The chain joins TRBV6-1 to TRBJ2-3; 12 bases align to TRBD2. CDR1 and CDR2 from the germline V gene are MNHNS and SASEGT. The CDR3 totals 17 residues. The CDR3 DNA follows: TGTGCCATCAGTGCTAGCGGGGGGGCCCCTAGCACAGATACGCAGTATTTT. Its protein product is CAISASGGAPSTDTQYF.

This clone came up a few times. The gene calls are TRBV4-3 and TRBJ1-4; 11 positions match TRBD1. There are 16 residues in the CDR3. Trimming removed 1 base from V and 6 bases from J; junction bases left unmatched: 4. The germline CDR1 and CDR2 sequences are LGHNA and YSLEER. The DNA for the CDR3 is TGCGCCAGCAGCCAAGGGACAGGGGGCGGAGATGAAAAACTGTTTTTT. It yields the protein CASSQGTGGGDEKLFF.